A selection of T cell receptor beta chains follows, all from one sample in a study of cytomegalovirus exposure and HLA in healthy donors. Clones were sequenced by immunoSEQ multiplex PCR, and TCRdb holds only the in-frame ones, with some missing. The sample has about 250,000 clones, roughly 87% seen once; the top ten hold around 12%. The sample comprised PBMCs. These receptors came from a man between 18 and 35 years old in good health and CMV-seropositive. Each CDR3 is given with its conserved first and last residue. D genes are given only for firm matches. Only part of the rows carry a size: once, few, many, or a class if the clone is expanded.

D gene	V gene	clone size	J gene	CDR3 protein	CDR3 DNA
NA	TRBV6-5	NA	TRBJ2-2	CATSREPGYGELFF	TGTGCCACCTCTCGGGAGCCGGGGTACGGGGAGCTGTTTTTT
NA	TRBV7-2	NA	TRBJ2-7	CASSLAPYEQYF	TGTGCCAGCAGCTTAGCGCCCTACGAGCAGTACTTC
TRBD1	TRBV27	NA	TRBJ2-7	CASSLRSGQGVFYEQYF	TGTGCCAGCAGTTTAAGGTCGGGGCAGGGGGTATTCTACGAGCAGTACTTC
NA	TRBV7-2	NA	TRBJ2-3	CASSFLIDTQYF	TGTGCCAGCAGCTTTTTGATAGATACGCAGTATTTT
TRBD1	TRBV11-1	once	TRBJ2-1	CASSLAPGGSYNEQFF	TGTGCCAGCAGCTTAGCGCCAGGGGGCTCCTACAATGAGCAGTTCTTC
NA	TRBV5-1	NA	TRBJ1-1	CASSLESGRTTEAFF	TGCGCCAGCAGCTTGGAGTCAGGGCGTACAACTGAAGCTTTCTTT
TRBD2	TRBV15	few	TRBJ2-1	CATSRDRLAGGDNEQFF	TGTGCCACCAGCAGAGACCGCCTAGCGGGAGGGGACAATGAGCAGTTCTTC
NA	TRBV13	NA	TRBJ1-1	CASNRWANPNTEAFF	TGTGCCAGCAACCGCTGGGCAAATCCGAACACTGAAGCTTTCTTT
NA	TRBV15	NA	TRBJ2-7	CATSTGVGEQYF	TGTGCCACCAGCACAGGGGTGGGAGAGCAGTACTTC
NA	TRBV10-3	NA	TRBJ1-5	CAISESAGNQPQHF	TGTGCCATCAGTGAGTCGGCAGGGAACCAGCCCCAGCATTTT
NA	TRBV18	NA	TRBJ2-1	CASSPGLRDEQFF	TGTGCCAGCTCCCCTGGACTACGCGATGAGCAGTTCTTC
NA	TRBV7-6	NA	TRBJ2-2	CASSFLVGELFF	TGTGCCAGCAGCTTCCTGGTCGGGGAGCTGTTTTTT
TRBD2	TRBV6-1	NA	TRBJ2-1	CASSATGGRAILEQFF	TGTGCCAGCAGTGCAACCGGGGGGAGGGCTATATTGGAGCAGTTCTTC
NA	TRBV2	NA	TRBJ1-4	CASSEGVTNEKLFF	TGTGCCAGCAGTGAGGGGGTAACTAATGAAAAACTGTTTTTT
NA	TRBV7-9	NA	TRBJ1-1	CASSSVQGLGNTEAFF	TGTGCCAGCAGCTCGGTCCAGGGGCTGGGGAACACTGAAGCTTTCTTT
NA	TRBV18	NA	TRBJ1-3	CASSPIAVSGNTIYF	TGTGCCAGCTCACCAATCGCTGTCTCTGGAAACACCATATATTTT
TRBD2	TRBV28	NA	TRBJ2-3	CASSAGLAGGREADTQYF	TGTGCCAGCAGTGCTGGACTAGCGGGAGGGCGGGAAGCAGATACGCAGTATTTT
TRBD1	TRBV7-9	NA	TRBJ2-7	CASRGDRVYEQYF	TGTGCCAGCAGGGGGGACAGGGTCTACGAGCAGTACTTC
NA	TRBV10-3	NA	TRBJ2-5	CAIRGSDQETQYF	TGTGCCATCAGGGGCTCGGACCAAGAGACCCAGTACTTC
NA	TRBV27	NA	TRBJ1-4	CASSFSSDPNENLFF	TGTGCCAGCAGTTTCTCGAGCGACCCTAATGAAAACCTGTTTTTT
TRBD1	TRBV5-4	NA	TRBJ2-7	CASSVDRSYEQYF	TGTGCCAGCAGCGTGGACAGGTCCTACGAGCAGTACTTC
TRBD1	TRBV25-1	NA	TRBJ1-4	CASSAAGGRNEKLFF	TGTGCCAGCAGTGCCGCAGGGGGTAGAAATGAAAAACTGTTTTTT
TRBD1	TRBV6-5	few	TRBJ1-1	CASSFRDSRSEAFF	TGTGCCAGCAGTTTCCGGGACAGTAGATCTGAAGCTTTCTTT
NA	TRBV4-1	NA	TRBJ1-1	CASSQGRGVGYTEAFF	TGCGCCAGCAGCCAAGGGCGGGGAGTAGGGTACACTGAAGCTTTCTTT
NA	TRBV7-3	NA	TRBJ2-1	CASGSLGDEQFF	TGTGCCAGCGGCTCCTTGGGTGATGAGCAGTTCTTC
NA	TRBV5-6	NA	TRBJ1-2	CASSGRETGGYTF	TGTGCCAGCAGCGGGCGTGAGACGGGGGGCTACACCTTC
NA	TRBV27	NA	TRBJ2-2	CASSLSRGFANTGELFF	TGTGCCAGCAGTTTATCGAGAGGGTTCGCGAACACCGGGGAGCTGTTTTTT
TRBD2	TRBV6-1	NA	TRBJ2-2	CASSDLAGGSFGELFF	TGTGCCAGCAGTGACCTAGCGGGAGGAAGTTTCGGGGAGCTGTTTTTT
NA	TRBV5-6	NA	TRBJ1-1	CASSLGQRGTEAFF	TGTGCCAGCAGCTTGGGACAGCGGGGAACTGAAGCTTTCTTT
NA	TRBV7-2	once	TRBJ1-1	CASSLVGRNTEAFF	TGTGCCAGCAGCTTAGTGGGCAGGAACACTGAAGCTTTCTTT
NA	TRBV21-1	NA	TRBJ1-3	CASSKGGRSSGNTIYF	TGTGCCAGCAGCAAAGGAGGGAGAAGCTCTGGAAACACCATATATTTT
NA	TRBV6-5	NA	TRBJ2-7	CASSYSENYEQYF	TGTGCCAGCAGTTACAGTGAAAACTACGAGCAGTACTTC
TRBD1	TRBV4-1	NA	TRBJ2-2	CASSQNVAVGQGEGGPGELFF	TGCGCCAGCAGCCAAAATGTTGCGGTGGGACAGGGTGAGGGAGGGCCCGGGGAGCTGTTTTTT
NA	TRBV30	NA	TRBJ1-1	CAWSMANTEAFF	TGTGCCTGGAGTATGGCGAACACTGAAGCTTTCTTT
TRBD2	TRBV4-1	NA	TRBJ2-3	CASSQDRVSGAGDTQYF	TGCGCCAGCAGCCAAGACAGGGTCAGCGGGGCGGGAGATACGCAGTATTTT
NA	TRBV5-6	NA	TRBJ2-7	CASQSRGHEQYF	TGTGCCAGCCAGAGCAGGGGCCACGAGCAGTACTTC
NA	TRBV4-2	few	TRBJ2-7	CASSPSSLGGEQYF	TGTGCCAGCAGCCCCTCATCCCTCGGGGGTGAGCAGTACTTC
NA	TRBV11-2	few	TRBJ1-4	CASSLVGRTNEKLFF	TGTGCCAGCAGCTTAGTCGGGAGGACTAATGAAAAACTGTTTTTT
TRBD1	TRBV9	once	TRBJ2-3	CASSEGTGRGTQYF	TGTGCCAGCAGCGAGGGGACAGGGAGGGGTACGCAGTATTTT
NA	TRBV2	NA	TRBJ1-1	CASSVETVNTEAFF	TGTGCCAGCAGTGTGGAGACGGTGAACACTGAAGCTTTCTTT
NA	TRBV27	NA	TRBJ1-5	CASSLVSGRSNQPQHF	TGTGCCAGCAGTTTGGTATCAGGGAGGAGCAATCAGCCCCAGCATTTT